What follows describes a single T cell receptor (beta chain). Its antigen is unknown. The sample is drawn from a study of lymphopenia after photon versus proton radiotherapy. Study-level points and caveats: In patients who died, overall survival fell as post-nadir TCR diversity dropped more. Proton therapy kept repertoires fairly stable, unlike photons, which gained effector/memory cells. Oligoclonal CD8+ Temra expansion after nadir drove photon patients' diversity drop. Only patients who died were analyzed for survival; proton advantage is unproven.

Here immunoSEQ multiplex PCR was the method, and the copy in TCRdb shows in-frame clones only, minus some. This table has fewer than 70,000 clones, 75% to 90% appearing once. CDR1 is SGHTS, CDR2 YDEGEE, per germline. J gave up 4 bases and V 0 bases, and 0 bases lay outside the gene matches. CDR3 size: 13 residues. The TCR originated in a man at least 80 years old with esophageal cancer. This chain uses TRBV5-8 with TRBJ2-5, with 7 bases fitting TRBD2. The sample was peripheral blood, taken from a patient treated with proton-based radiotherapy. The CDR3 reads CASSLASGETQYF. DNA for the CDR3: TGTGCCAGCAGCTTGGCTAGCGGAGAGACCCAGTACTTC.